This entry lists 30 T cell receptor beta chains sequenced from one sample in a study of blood T cells in healthy people across ages. A sample-barcoded 5' primer and a J-beta primer mix were used in a second PCR of roughly 6 to 11 cycles. TCRdb independently ran MiXCR on the 5' RACE reads; one entry per CDR3 protein. The repertoire has around 870,000 distinct CDR3 sequences, more than 25% of them found once; the top ten carry about 18%. The sample was blood. All receptors derive from a woman at least 80 years old in good health.

This clonotype was seen repeatedly, ten times or more. The CDR3 spells CASSLSGELNEQYF. The CDR3 bases are TGTGCCAGCAGCTTATCGGGCGAGCTGAACGAGCAGTACTTC. The V and J genes are TRBV7-9 and TRBJ2-7; no reliable D call. Germline V gene lookup returns CDR1 SEHNR and CDR2 FQNEAQ (reference sequence). This CDR3 spans 14 amino acids. V was cut by 2 bases and J by 5 bases, with 13 bases left in between.

The gene calls are TRBV12-3 or TRBV12-4 and TRBJ1-1; D might be TRBD1 (6 bases). This CDR3 region has 12 residues. V was clipped by 7 bases and J by 12 bases, with 18 bases between them. The CDR3 protein is CASTHGGVGSFF. CDR3 nucleotides: TGTGCCAGCACCCACGGGGGCGTGGGGTCTTTCTTT.

As for this clonotype: A much larger clonotype is one base distant, so this may be a read error. CDR3 region: CASRPRGTETGYDYTF. The CDR3 DNA sequence: TGTGCCAGCAGGCCCCGGGGGACGGAGACTGGCTATGACTACACCTTC. V and J are TRBV12-3 or TRBV12-4 and TRBJ1-2; perhaps TRBD1 as D (5 bases). This CDR3 is built from 16 residues.

The chain employs TRBV4-3 and TRBJ2-5, with D perhaps matching TRBD2 (5 bases). CDR1 is LGHNA, CDR2 YSLEER, per germline. V lost 0 bases to trimming and J lost 7 bases, with 12 bases between them. This CDR3 has 14 amino acids. The CDR3 region has the DNA TGCGCCAGCAGCCAAGATTGGGAGAGAGGGACCCAGTACTTC. Protein product: CASSQDWERGTQYF.

The sample holds many counts of this clonotype. The chain recombines TRBV2 with TRBJ2-7; TRBD1 aligns across 8 bases. Germline lookup yields CDR1 SNHLY and CDR2 FYNNEI. CDR3 size: 21 residues. The V segment lost 5 bases and the J segment 4 bases; nucleotides outside the gene matches: 28. CDR3 bases: TGTGCCAGCAGTTCCCCCACCCTTGGGACAGGAGCCTTTACCACTGGGTACGAGCAGTACTTC. Translating it yields CASSSPTLGTGAFTTGYEQYF.

CDR3 sequence reads: CASSRMGRGVGDIQYF. The CDR3 nucleotides read TGTGCCAGCAGCCGCATGGGCAGGGGTGTCGGGGACATTCAGTACTTC. This sequence joins TRBV4-2 and TRBJ2-4; the D gene is possibly TRBD1 (6 bases). The CDR3 runs 16 residues. The ends were cut back, 4 bases at V and 8 bases at J, with 21 bases in the middle. The germline V gene has CDR1 LGHNA and CDR2 YNFKEQ.

In this sample, this clonotype turned up once. This rearrangement joins TRBV20-1 to TRBJ2-1; D gene unclear. Per the germline V gene, CDR1 is DFQATT and CDR2 is SNEGSKA (reference sequence). The ends were cut back, 5 bases at V and 8 bases at J, with 7 bases in the middle. CDR3 size: 10 residues. In nucleotides, the CDR3 is TGCAGTGCTGTGGACGATGAGCAGTTCTTC. It is translated as CSAVDDEQFF.

This clonotype appeared many times. This chain connects TRBV20-1 to TRBJ1-1, with D tentatively TRBD1 (6 bases). The CDR3 runs 14 residues. V lost 6 bases, J lost 2 bases, and 16 bases lay in between. Germline-derived CDR1 and CDR2 are DFQATT and SNEGSKA (reference sequence). The CDR3 nucleotides are TGCAGTGCAAAAACGACACAGGGAAACACTGAAGCTTTCTTT. Its translation is CSAKTTQGNTEAFF.

The rearrangement joins TRBV20-1 to TRBJ1-1; D is possibly TRBD1 (5 bases). Trimming took 2 bases from V and 5 from J, leaving 12 bases between them. The CDR3 is made up of 13 amino acids. CDR1 is DFQATT, CDR2 SNEGSKA, per germline (reference sequence). CDR3 nucleotides: TGCAGTGCTAGAAGGGGCATGGAGACTGAAGCTTTCTTT. Translated: CSARRGMETEAFF.

This clonotype has a handful of counts. J is TRBJ2-6 and V is TRBV6-1; D not resolved. Trimming took 2 bases from V and 0 from J, leaving 8 bases between them. CDR1 is MNHNS, CDR2 SASEGT, per germline. The length of the CDR3 is 16 residues. The CDR3 coding sequence is TGTGCCAGCAGTGAAATTGTGGTCTCTGGGGCCAACGTCCTGACTTTC. Translated, it gives CASSEIVVSGANVLTF.

Details on this clonotype: At one of its ends the junction is not consistent with the germline gene, which may arise from a read error. This chain connects TRBV11-3 to TRBJ2-1; tentatively, D is TRBD1 (6 bases). TRBJ2-7 matches the DNA end more closely, so the J call is doubtful. Germline CDR1 reads SGHNT; CDR2 reads YENEEA. The CDR3 runs to 15 residues. The DNA for the CDR3 is TGTGCCAACAGCCGAGGACAGAGTTTTTACAATGAGCAGTACTTC. Amino acid sequence: CANSRGQSFYNEQYF.

The chain links TRBV3-1 to TRBJ2-1; D is unresolved. V lost 0 bases and J 9 bases, leaving 9 bases between the germline ends. Germline CDR1 is LGHDT and CDR2 is YNNKEL (reference sequence). The CDR3 spans 13 residues. This chain's CDR3 is CASSQDSFGEQFF. The CDR3 nucleotides read TGTGCCAGCAGCCAAGATAGTTTCGGTGAGCAGTTCTTC.

This clonotype was found many times. The rearrangement joins TRBV20-1 to TRBJ2-1; D unresolved. The germline gives CDR1 DFQATT, CDR2 SNEGSKA (reference sequence). This CDR3 comprises 12 residues. With 7 bases removed from V and 3 bases from J, the gap between germline ends came to 10 bases. CDR3 sequence reads: CSVGTDYNEQFF. Here the CDR3 DNA reads TGCAGTGTAGGAACTGACTACAATGAGCAGTTCTTC.

This clonotype was observed at least ten times. The CDR3 coding sequence is TGTGCCAGCAGCTTGACCGGGACAACCTACACGGATACGCAGTATTTT. This gives the protein CASSLTGTTYTDTQYF. The chain recombines TRBV11-2 with TRBJ2-3; possibly TRBD1 for D (6 bases). Trimming removed 3 bases from V and 6 bases from J, with 19 bases in between. Germline values: CDR1 SGHAT, CDR2 FQNNGV. The CDR3 sequence is 16 residues long.

This clonotype appeared many times. J is TRBJ2-3 and V is TRBV20-1, with 11 positions matching TRBD1. After removal of 1 base from V and 4 bases from J, the junction contained 4 bases not matched to a gene. CDR3 size: 15 residues. Germline V lookup: CDR1 DFQATT, CDR2 SNEGSKA (reference sequence). The CDR3 region is CSARGPGQGADTQYF. The CDR3, as DNA: TGCAGTGCTAGAGGGCCGGGACAGGGGGCAGATACGCAGTATTTT.

Ten or more counts support this clonotype. V and J are TRBV4-2 and TRBJ1-5; D perhaps matches TRBD1 (6 bases). The CDR3 is 14 amino acids. V lost 4 bases to trimming and J lost 9 bases, with 16 bases between them. Germline loops: CDR1 LGHNA, CDR2 YNFKEQ. The CDR3 sequence: CASSPSGAQGPQHF. CDR3 coding DNA: TGTGCCAGCAGCCCGTCGGGGGCTCAGGGGCCCCAGCATTTT.

The CDR3 nucleotides read TGTGCCAGCAGCTTAGACAGGGGGATACAGCCCCAGCATTTT. Encoded protein: CASSLDRGIQPQHF. The gene calls are TRBV5-5 and TRBJ1-5; TRBD1 agrees at 9 bases. The trim removed 2 bases at V and 7 bases at J, leaving 4 bases unmatched. The CDR3 extends over 14 amino acids. The germline V gene encodes CDR1 SGHKS and CDR2 YYEKEE (reference sequence).

This clonotype was detected many times. The chain is built from TRBV3-1 and TRBJ1-2; D is unresolved. The CDR3 is 13 amino acids. Germline assignment: CDR1 LGHDT and CDR2 YNNKEL (reference sequence). V was pared by 4 bases and J by 3 bases, with 9 bases between. CDR3 amino acids: CASSLLADYGYTF. For the CDR3, the DNA is TGTGCCAGCAGCCTCCTCGCGGACTATGGCTACACCTTC.

For this clonotype: This sequence may be a read error, since a much larger clone differs from it by one base. The V call is TRBV11-1, the J call TRBJ2-3; TRBD1 aligns across 7 bases. Germline V lookup: CDR1 SGHAT, CDR2 FQDESV (reference sequence). The CDR3 runs 17 residues. The CDR3 loop is CASTRTGAVISTDTQYF. CDR3 coding DNA: TGTGCCAGCACCCGGACAGGCGCCGTGATTTCCACAGACACGCAGTATTTT.

This clonotype was seen at least ten times. V gene TRBV27 combines with J gene TRBJ1-2; 7 nucleotides align to TRBD1. Germline lookup yields CDR1 MNHEY and CDR2 SMNVEV (reference sequence). The CDR3 is made up of 14 amino acids. J lost 0 bases, V lost 6 bases, and 4 bases had no gene match. Written as DNA, the CDR3 is TGTGCCAGCAGCAGGGGGAAAGCTAACTATGGCTACACCTTC. Protein product: CASSRGKANYGYTF.

This clonotype has only a few counts. This clone may be a read error of a much larger clone one base away. The chain combines TRBV24-1 with TRBJ2-5; D is undetermined. CDR1 KGHDR and CDR2 SFDVKD come from the germline V gene. Trimming removed 4 bases from V and 1 base from J, with 9 bases in between. This CDR3 is built from 14 residues. In DNA, the CDR3 is TGTGCCACCAGTGACCCCGGCAGCCAAGAGACCCAGTACTTC. This encodes CATSDPGSQETQYF.

The rearrangement uses TRBV12-3 or TRBV12-4 and TRBJ1-5; weak D call: TRBD1 (5 bases). V lost 7 bases, J lost 6 bases, and 19 bases lay in between. This CDR3 has 15 amino acids. The CDR3 is CASTPGGAGGQPQHF. CDR3 nucleotide sequence: TGTGCCAGCACTCCCGGAGGGGCAGGAGGTCAGCCCCAGCATTTT.

Concerning this clonotype: Given a much more abundant clone one base away, this may be a read error. This rearrangement joins TRBV6-2 or TRBV6-3 to TRBJ1-5, with D perhaps TRBD1 (5 bases). CDR1 MNHEY and CDR2 SVGEGT come from the germline V gene. Trimming cost V 5 bases and J 6 bases, with 17 bases left between them. There are 15 residues in the CDR3. The CDR3 sequence is CASSRTGPQTQPQHF. The CDR3 DNA is TGTGCCAGCAGTCGTACAGGCCCTCAGACTCAGCCCCAGCATTTT.

The J gene is TRBJ2-7, the V gene TRBV9; weak D call: TRBD2 (5 bases). Trimming shortened V by 1 base and J by 2 bases, and 13 bases separated the two germline ends. Germline CDR1 is SGDLS and CDR2 is YYNGEE. CDR3 length: 15 amino acids. CDR3 sequence: CASSVSPGRTYEQYF. DNA for the CDR3: TGTGCCAGCAGCGTATCCCCGGGGAGAACCTACGAGCAGTACTTC.

This clonotype appeared many times. The chain employs TRBV5-5 and TRBJ2-1, with D uncertain. The V and J ends lost 4 bases and 5 bases respectively, with 16 bases between them. The CDR3 length is 15 residues. The germline V gene has CDR1 SGHKS and CDR2 YYEKEE (reference sequence). The CDR3: CASSGQFGPNNEQFF. CDR3 DNA: TGTGCCAGCAGCGGGCAATTCGGACCGAACAATGAGCAGTTCTTC. The full variable domain, with the rest looked up from reference TRBV5-5 and TRBJ2-1, is DAGVTQSPTHLIKTRGQQVTLRCSPISGHKSVSWYQQVLGQGPQFIFQYYEKEERGRGNFPDRFSARQFPNYSSELNVNALLLGDSALYLCASSGQFGPNNEQFFGPGTRLTVL.

This clonotype was recorded at least ten times. The chain has TRBV5-1 and TRBJ2-3; 7 bases map to TRBD1. Germline CDR1 reads SGHRS; CDR2 reads YFSETQ. The CDR3 is made up of 13 amino acids. J was trimmed by 4 bases and V by 4 bases; bases with no gene match: 3. The CDR3 coding sequence is TGCGCCAGCAGCACAGACAGGGCAGATACGCAGTATTTT. It translates to CASSTDRADTQYF.

V and J are TRBV20-1 and TRBJ1-5; 9 nucleotides line up with TRBD1. The CDR3 runs to 15 residues. Per germline, CDR1 DFQATT and CDR2 SNEGSKA (reference sequence). The trim removed 0 bases at V and 6 bases at J, leaving 6 bases unmatched. The CDR3 spells CSARDSGTGRQPQHF. As DNA, the CDR3 is TGCAGTGCTAGAGACTCCGGGACAGGGCGTCAGCCCCAGCATTTT.

In its sample, this clonotype was seen many times. One end of the junction varies from germline; a read error may be responsible. The chain carries TRBV7-9 and TRBJ2-4; possibly TRBD1 or TRBD2 for D (5 bases each). Germline-derived CDR1 and CDR2 are SEHNR and FQNEAQ (reference sequence). The CDR3 loop spans 17 amino acids. The CDR3 here is CASSLAGVREAKDIQYF. CDR3 in DNA: TGTGCCAGCAGCTTAGCGGGGGTGAGGGAAGCCAAAGACATTCAGTACTTC.

This clonotype appeared many times. This sequence joins TRBV6-4 and TRBJ2-1; 7 nucleotides align to TRBD1. Germline V gives CDR1 MRHNA, CDR2 SNTAGT. The CDR3 sequence is 16 residues long. V trimming: 5 bases; J trimming: 9 bases; junction bases outside the gene matches: 16. CDR3 coding DNA: TGTGCCAGCAGTACAACAGGGGCCCACACCTCCGGTGAGCAGTTCTTC. It is translated as CASSTTGAHTSGEQFF.

This clonotype was recorded many times. The chain has TRBV6-6 and TRBJ2-7; TRBD1 aligns across 9 bases. The CDR3 length is 15 residues. The germline V gene has CDR1 MNHNY and CDR2 SVGAGI (reference sequence). V was clipped by 2 bases and J by 7 bases; unmatched bases: 9. The CDR3 region has the DNA TGTGCCAGCAGTTACGGGACAGGGCACATGGGGGAGCAGTACTTC. As protein: CASSYGTGHMGEQYF.